This T cell receptor beta chain originates from a study of graft-versus-host responses after intestinal transplantation. Study summary: Multivisceral, liver-intestinal, or isolated intestinal transplants were received by the recipients. The recipients all started with anti-thymocyte globulin induction and then took tacrolimus and steroids for around 3 years.

General observations from the study: When patients had graft-donor T cell macrochimerism, their allografts held high graft-versus-host to host-versus-graft clonal ratios.

Worth noting for this clone: Its target is not known.

The V gene lost 5 bases and the J gene lost 4 bases, with 17 bases spanning the gap. There are 15 residues in the CDR3. CDR1 and CDR2 from the germline V gene are MNHEY and SVGAGI. Libraries were prepared by immunoSEQ multiplex PCR; TCRdb keeps only in-frame clonotypes and omits some of them. Found here are 85,000 to 90,000 clones, just under 95% of them singletons; the top ten hold over 0.3%. The chain links TRBV6-5 to TRBJ1-2; D is possibly TRBD1 (5 bases). The material sequenced was unstimulated CD4+ T cells sorted from spleen or lymph node cells, taken before intestinal transplant. The sequence came from a human donor who received an intestinal transplant. Written as DNA, the CDR3 is TGTGCCAGCAGTCAACTCCAGGGCCTGCTCTATGGCTACACCTTC. Residues: CASSQLQGLLYGYTF.